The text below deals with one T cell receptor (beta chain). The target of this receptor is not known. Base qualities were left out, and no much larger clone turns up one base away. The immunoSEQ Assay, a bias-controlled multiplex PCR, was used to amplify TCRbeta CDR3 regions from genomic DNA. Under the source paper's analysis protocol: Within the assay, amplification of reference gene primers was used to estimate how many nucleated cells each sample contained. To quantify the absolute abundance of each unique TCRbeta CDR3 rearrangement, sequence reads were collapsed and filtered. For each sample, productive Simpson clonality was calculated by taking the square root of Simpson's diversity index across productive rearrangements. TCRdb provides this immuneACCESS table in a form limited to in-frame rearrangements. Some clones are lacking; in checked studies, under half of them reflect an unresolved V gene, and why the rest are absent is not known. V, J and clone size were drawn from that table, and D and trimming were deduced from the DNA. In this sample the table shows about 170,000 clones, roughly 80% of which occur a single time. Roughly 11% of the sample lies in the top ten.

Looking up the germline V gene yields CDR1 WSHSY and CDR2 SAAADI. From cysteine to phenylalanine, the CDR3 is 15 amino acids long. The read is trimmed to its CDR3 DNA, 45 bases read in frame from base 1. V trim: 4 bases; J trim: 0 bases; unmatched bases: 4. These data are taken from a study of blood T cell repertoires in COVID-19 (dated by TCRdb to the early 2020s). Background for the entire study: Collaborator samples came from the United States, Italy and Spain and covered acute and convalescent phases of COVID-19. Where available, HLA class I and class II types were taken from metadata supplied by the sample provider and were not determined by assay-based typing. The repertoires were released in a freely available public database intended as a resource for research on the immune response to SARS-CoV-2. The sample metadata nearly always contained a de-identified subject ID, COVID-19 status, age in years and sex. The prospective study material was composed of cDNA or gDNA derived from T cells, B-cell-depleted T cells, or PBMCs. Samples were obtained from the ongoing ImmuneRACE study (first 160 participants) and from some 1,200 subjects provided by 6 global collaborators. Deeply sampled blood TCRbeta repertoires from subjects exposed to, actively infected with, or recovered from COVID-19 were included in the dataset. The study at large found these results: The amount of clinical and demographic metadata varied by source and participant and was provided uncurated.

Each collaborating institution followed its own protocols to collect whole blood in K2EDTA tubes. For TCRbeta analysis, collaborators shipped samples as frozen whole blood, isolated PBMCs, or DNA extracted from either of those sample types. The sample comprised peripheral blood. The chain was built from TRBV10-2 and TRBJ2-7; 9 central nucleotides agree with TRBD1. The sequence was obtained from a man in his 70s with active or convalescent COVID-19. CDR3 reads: CASSGWDRDSYEQYF. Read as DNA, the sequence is TGCGCCAGCAGTGGTTGGGACAGGGACTCCTACGAGCAGTACTTC.